The clone carrying this T cell receptor (beta chain) has a handful of counts. A read error may account for a junction end that differs from germline. This sample was included in a study of blood T cells in healthy people across ages. CDR1 and CDR2 (germline): SQVTM, ANQGSEA. This CDR3 region has 11 residues. Together with a sample-barcoded 5' primer, a J-beta primer mix was included in a second PCR lasting about 7 to 12 cycles. TCRdb re-called the 5' RACE reads through MiXCR, storing one row per CDR3 protein. The sample lists about 1 million distinct CDR3 sequences; approximately 25% were seen once. The same sample was also used in a study of T cells of mothers and their children.

The V gene is TRBV29-1, the J gene TRBJ2-2; D gene unclear. The clonotype was recovered from a girl under 10 years old in good health. Sequencing was done on a sample of blood. For the CDR3, the DNA is TGCAGCGGTGAAGACACCGGGGAGCTGTTTTTT. It codes for CSGEDTGELFF.